A single sample gave rise to the 29 T cell receptor beta chains below, sequenced in a study of blood T cell repertoires in COVID-19. Method: immunoSEQ multiplex PCR; TCRdb's copy keeps in-frame clones and lacks some. The sample has 110,000 to 150,000 clones, approximately 80% seen once. The source material was PBMCs or T cells enriched from blood (not recorded which). Receptors originate from a woman in her late teens or twenties who had been exposed to COVID-19.

This clone was seen a handful of times. V and J are TRBV29-1 and TRBJ2-6, with TRBD1 as a possible D gene (6 bases). Germline V gives CDR1 SQVTM, CDR2 ANQGSEA. The CDR3 runs 16 residues. Trimming removed 4 bases from V and 0 bases from J, with 13 bases in between. This CDR3 is CSVGRTASSGANVLTF. The CDR3 DNA sequence: TGCAGCGTTGGAAGGACAGCCAGCTCTGGGGCCAACGTCCTGACTTTC.

The V and J genes are TRBV5-1 and TRBJ2-1; TRBD2 matches 9 bases. The CDR3 covers 13 residues. The trim removed 1 base at V and 11 bases at J, leaving 4 bases unmatched. From germline, CDR1 is SGHRS and CDR2 YFSETQ. CDR3 sequence reads: CASSLSSGRQQFF. The CDR3, as DNA: TGCGCCAGCAGCTTGAGTAGCGGGAGACAGCAGTTCTTC. The full variable domain, completed using reference TRBV5-1 and TRBJ2-1, is KAGVTQTPRYLIKTRGQQVTLSCSPISGHRSVSWYQQTPGQGLQFLFEYFSETQRNKGNFPGRFSGRQFSNSRSEMNVSTLELGDSALYLCASSLSSGRQQFFGPGTRLTVL.

As DNA, the CDR3 is TGTGCCAGCAGTGATAATTACAGGGGAGGATCACCCCTCCACTTT. Translating it yields CASSDNYRGGSPLHF. The rearrangement joins TRBV6-1 to TRBJ1-6, with 7 bases identical to TRBD1. The trim removed 3 bases at V and 10 bases at J, leaving 9 bases unmatched. CDR3 length: 15 residues. The germline gives CDR1 MNHNS, CDR2 SASEGT.

CDR3 sequence: CASREQVLSNQPQHF. CDR3 DNA sequence: TGTGCCAGCAGAGAACAGGTCCTTAGCAATCAGCCCCAGCATTTT. The V call is TRBV2, the J call TRBJ1-5, with D possibly TRBD1 on 5 matching bases. This CDR3 is built from 15 residues. Germline lookup yields CDR1 SNHLY and CDR2 FYNNEI. Deletions cut 6 bases from V and 0 bases from J, with 12 bases between. The full variable domain, rest sourced from reference TRBV2 and TRBJ1-5, is EPEVTQTPSHQVTQMGQEVILRCVPISNHLYFYWYRQILGQKVEFLVSFYNNEISEKSEIFDDQFSVERPDGSNFTLKIRSTKLEDSAMYFCASREQVLSNQPQHFGDGTRLSIL.

V is TRBV7-3 and J is TRBJ2-7; 7 nucleotides line up with TRBD2. V dropped 2 bases and J dropped 10; count of bases not matched to a gene: 20. Germline lookup yields CDR1 SGHTA and CDR2 FQGTGA. The CDR3 consists of 17 residues. The CDR3 is CASSLLGGRALSDKQYF. The DNA for the CDR3 is TGTGCCAGCAGCTTATTGGGTGGGAGGGCCTTATCGGATAAACAGTACTTC.

A few counts support this clone. V is TRBV24-1 and J is TRBJ1-5; D is uncertain. V was shortened by 12 bases and J by 1 base, with 6 bases between the two germline ends. The germline gives CDR1 KGHDR, CDR2 SFDVKD. There are 11 residues in the CDR3. This CDR3 reads CAPRSNQPQHF. The DNA of the CDR3 is TGTGCCCCCCGGAGCAATCAGCCCCAGCATTTT.

This chain connects TRBV16 to TRBJ1-6, with D uncertain. In germline, CDR1 is KGHSY, CDR2 FQNENV. CDR3 length: 15 residues. The germline V and J ends were trimmed by 0 bases and 5 bases, with 8 bases remaining between them. As DNA, the CDR3 is TGTGCCAGCAGCCAATCGATAAGAGATAATTCACCCCTCCACTTT. This translates into CASSQSIRDNSPLHF.

V gene TRBV3-1 (or the pseudogene TRBV3-2) combines with J gene TRBJ2-3, with D possibly being TRBD1 (5 bases). Germline CDR1 and CDR2: LGHDT and YNNKEL (reference sequence). Between the trimmed V and J ends, which lost 6 bases and 1 base, there was a span of 14 bases. The CDR3 totals 15 residues. In DNA form, the CDR3 reads TGTGCCAGCAGTCAGGGCCAGGGTGGCACAGATACGCAGTATTTT. This gives the protein CASSQGQGGTDTQYF.

V and J are TRBV30 and TRBJ2-1; 10 bases map to TRBD2. Germline lookup yields CDR1 GTSNPN and CDR2 SVGIG (reference sequence). This CDR3 has 15 amino acids. Unmatched junction bases numbered 8, after V lost 0 bases and J lost 9 bases. The CDR3 DNA reads TGTGCCTGGAGTGTTTGGCTAGCGGGAGTCAGTGAGCAGTTCTTC. Protein sequence: CAWSVWLAGVSEQFF.

The V gene is TRBV27, the J gene TRBJ1-1; D not certain. The V gene's germline CDR1 is MNHEY and CDR2 SMNVEV (reference sequence). Trimming left V 5 bases short and J 0 bases short, with 13 bases between. The CDR3 length is 15 residues. This CDR3 is CASSPGVGMNTEAFF. DNA of the CDR3: TGTGCCAGCAGTCCCGGGGTAGGGATGAACACTGAAGCTTTCTTT.

This clone was found a few times. This chain links TRBV4-3 with TRBJ2-2; D not certain. Germline loops: CDR1 LGHNA, CDR2 YSLEER. Between the trimmed V and J ends, which lost 3 bases and 6 bases, there was a span of 11 bases. The CDR3 has 14 amino acids. CDR3 region: CASSQVREPGELFF. DNA of the CDR3: TGCGCCAGCAGCCAGGTCCGTGAGCCCGGGGAGCTGTTTTTT.

This chain connects TRBV5-6 to TRBJ1-2; D not certain. CDR1 is SGHDT and CDR2 is YYEEEE in the germline V gene. The ends were cut back, 2 bases at V and 0 bases at J, with 8 bases in the middle. This CDR3 is 14 amino acids long. In DNA form, the CDR3 reads TGTGCCAGCAGCTTTTGGCAGGCTAACTATGGCTACACCTTC. As protein: CASSFWQANYGYTF.

This clone has more than one count but fewer than ten. The chain is built from TRBV6-1 and TRBJ1-5; D not certain. This CDR3 is built from 17 residues. V lost 1 base and J lost 3, with 16 bases in between. In germline, CDR1 is MNHNS, CDR2 SASEGT. CDR3 coding DNA: TGTGCCAGCAGTGAAGGGAGGAAAAACACGTACAATCAGCCCCAGCATTTT. As protein: CASSEGRKNTYNQPQHF.

The rearrangement joins TRBV25-1 to TRBJ2-6; D not certain. This CDR3 has 13 residues. With 9 bases removed from V and 2 bases from J, the gap between germline ends came to 8 bases. The germline V gene encodes CDR1 MGHDK and CDR2 SYGVNS. The CDR3 nucleotides are TGTGCCAGTCTAACTACTGGGGCCAACGTCCTGACTTTC. This translates into CASLTTGANVLTF.

The V and J genes are TRBV27 and TRBJ1-2; 8 bases map to TRBD1. V lost 2 bases, J lost 0 bases, and 8 bases stayed unmatched. The CDR3 has 17 amino acids. Germline lookup yields CDR1 MNHEY and CDR2 SMNVEV (reference sequence). The CDR3 here is CASSLGRGLGANYGYTF. CDR3 in DNA: TGTGCCAGCAGTTTAGGCAGGGGGCTAGGGGCTAACTATGGCTACACCTTC.

The chain has TRBV3-1 (or the pseudogene TRBV3-2) and TRBJ2-3; TRBD1 is a possible D gene (5 bases). The V and J ends lost 1 base and 4 bases respectively, with 15 bases between them. The CDR3 is 16 residues long. Germline-derived CDR1 and CDR2 are LGHDT and YNNKEL (reference sequence). As DNA, the CDR3 is TGTGCCAGCAGCCAAGCGCGACGGCAGGGATCAGATACGCAGTATTTT. It yields the protein CASSQARRQGSDTQYF.

The rearrangement joins TRBV5-1 to TRBJ2-1; 8 bases line up with TRBD2. CDR3 length equals 14 residues. Germline V gene lookup returns CDR1 SGHRS and CDR2 YFSETQ. With 6 bases clipped from V and 2 bases from J, the junction kept 4 bases outside the gene matches. The CDR3, as DNA: TGCGCCAGCACTAAGCGGGAGACCTACAATGAGCAGTTCTTC. Amino acids: CASTKRETYNEQFF. The full variable domain, with the rest looked up from reference TRBV5-1 and TRBJ2-1, is KAGVTQTPRYLIKTRGQQVTLSCSPISGHRSVSWYQQTPGQGLQFLFEYFSETQRNKGNFPGRFSGRQFSNSRSEMNVSTLELGDSALYLCASTKRETYNEQFFGPGTRLTVL.

The chain uses TRBV7-2 and TRBJ2-2; TRBD1 agrees at 8 bases. V shed 3 bases, J shed 5 bases, and the junction held 2 bases outside the gene matches. CDR3 length: 14 residues. CDR1 is SGHTA, CDR2 FQGNSA, per germline. As DNA, the CDR3 is TGTGCCAGCAGCTTGGGACAGGCGACCGGGGAGCTGTTTTTT. Its protein is CASSLGQATGELFF.

Worth noting for this clone: The same CDR3 can be traced to other DNA sequences in this sample. The rearrangement joins TRBV28 to TRBJ2-1; D is perhaps TRBD2 (6 bases). V gave up 6 bases and J gave up 6 bases, with 15 bases separating them. The CDR3 sequence is 14 residues long. Germline V gene data show CDR1 as MDHEN and CDR2 as SYDVKM. The CDR3 DNA is TGTGCCAGCAGCCCAGGAGGGAAACCCAATGAGCAGTTCTTC. This sequence encodes CASSPGGKPNEQFF.

There are a few counts of this clone. The gene calls are TRBV19 and TRBJ2-1, with TRBD2 as a possible D gene (6 bases). V was pared by 7 bases and J by 8 bases, with 18 bases between. The CDR3 loop spans 14 amino acids. The V gene's germline CDR1 is LNHDA and CDR2 SQIVND (reference sequence). The CDR3 region has the DNA TGTGCCAGTAAACCGGTAGCGGCTGGGGATGAGCAGTTCTTC. Its translation is CASKPVAAGDEQFF.

J is TRBJ2-1 and V is TRBV28; D uncertain. Germline V gene lookup returns CDR1 MDHEN and CDR2 SYDVKM. CDR3 length equals 11 residues. The V and J ends lost 6 bases and 9 bases respectively, with 9 bases between them. The CDR3, as DNA: TGTGCCAGCAGCCTAAAGCGTGAGCAGTTCTTC. Translating gives CASSLKREQFF.

This clone was picked up a small number of times. The DNA for the CDR3 is TGTGCCAGCAGTTACTTAGGCGACAGTTATGGCTACACCTTC. Amino acid sequence: CASSYLGDSYGYTF. The gene calls are TRBV6-5 and TRBJ1-2, with D perhaps matching TRBD1 (5 bases). CDR1 and CDR2 (germline): MNHEY, SVGAGI. Trimming stripped 1 base from V and 5 bases from J, with 11 bases between. The CDR3 sequence is 14 residues long.

This chain connects TRBV7-3 to TRBJ2-7; 14 bases line up with TRBD2. The CDR3 sequence is 15 residues long. V was pared by 5 bases and J by 4 bases, with 4 bases of the junction left unmatched. Germline V lookup: CDR1 SGHTA, CDR2 FQGTGA. The CDR3 sequence: CASSPGTSGSYEQYF. DNA for the CDR3: TGTGCCAGCAGCCCCGGGACTAGCGGGAGTTACGAGCAGTACTTC.

V gene TRBV6-4 combines with J gene TRBJ2-1, with 13 positions matching TRBD2. This CDR3 contains 17 residues. CDR1 and CDR2 from the germline V gene are MRHNA and SNTAGT. The trim removed 0 bases at V and 8 bases at J, leaving 7 bases unmatched. Here the CDR3 reads CASSDSLGLAGSDEQFF. CDR3 DNA sequence: TGTGCCAGCAGTGACTCCTTGGGACTAGCGGGATCGGATGAGCAGTTCTTC.

The V gene is TRBV7-9, the J gene TRBJ2-1, with no clear D. V gave up 9 bases and J gave up 6 bases, with 12 bases separating them. The CDR3 length is 12 residues. Looked up from germline, CDR1 is SEHNR and CDR2 is FQNEAQ (reference sequence). The CDR3 region is CASRGIGNEQFF. The DNA for the CDR3 is TGTGCCAGTCGCGGAATAGGCAATGAGCAGTTCTTC.

A single count supports this clone. This sequence joins TRBV6-5 and TRBJ2-1; 10 positions agree with TRBD2. Germline loops: CDR1 MNHEY, CDR2 SVGAGI. This CDR3 has 16 amino acids. Germline trimming cut 0 bases from V and 7 bases from J; bases unmatched to any gene: 6. CDR3 in DNA: TGTGCCAGCAGTTACTCGGCTAGCGGGAGTGAGAATGAGCAGTTCTTC. Protein sequence: CASSYSASGSENEQFF.

The chain carries TRBV5-5 and TRBJ1-2; 7 nucleotides align to TRBD1. V shed 5 bases, J shed 0 bases, and the junction held 16 bases outside the gene matches. CDR1 is SGHKS and CDR2 is YYEKEE in the germline V gene (reference sequence). There are 18 residues in the CDR3. CDR3 protein: CASSRTLGQPTTNYGYTF. In nucleotides, the CDR3 is TGTGCCAGCAGTCGTACATTGGGACAGCCGACAACTAACTATGGCTACACCTTC.

The CDR3 reads CASSLLGQGVPEAFF. The CDR3, as DNA: TGTGCCAGCAGTCTCCTGGGACAGGGGGTGCCTGAAGCTTTCTTT. The chain joins TRBV27 to TRBJ1-1, with TRBD1 identical over 11 bases. CDR1 and CDR2 from the germline V gene are MNHEY and SMNVEV (reference sequence). With V trimmed by 5 bases and J by 6 bases, 8 bases remained unmatched. There are 15 residues in the CDR3.

The CDR3 region is CASSYSSEKVAMYSNQPQHF. Here the CDR3 DNA reads TGTGCCAGCAGTTACTCGAGTGAAAAAGTTGCAATGTATAGCAATCAGCCCCAGCATTTT. The V call is TRBV6-2 or TRBV6-3, the J call TRBJ1-5; no clear D gene. Germline-derived CDR1 and CDR2 are MNHEY and SVGEGT. The CDR3 is 20 amino acids. V was pared by 0 bases and J by 0 bases, with 21 bases between.